These 22 T cell receptor beta chains were all obtained from the same sample, sequenced in a study of human T cells and chemical hapten exposure. TCRdb re-called the RACE reads through MiXCR, storing one row per CDR3 protein. The data contain a few hundred thousand distinct CDR3 sequences, roughly 6.3% of them singletons. The time point was: patch test 2, 6 weeks after DPC sensitization. Treatment here: therapeutic diphenylcyclopropenone sensitization with weekly scalp DPC. The sequences come from whole blood, collected in connection with sensitization to the hapten diphenylcyclopropenone (DPC). All receptors derive from a woman between 18 and 29 years old with alopecia areata. Some clones in this sample may be carry-over from other donors' samples.

This clonotype was seen many times. V gene TRBV4-1 combines with J gene TRBJ1-2; D is undetermined. V lost 1 base, J lost 2 bases, and 5 bases lay in between. The CDR3 runs to 13 residues. From germline, CDR1 is MGHRA and CDR2 YSYEKL. The CDR3 loop is CASSQVENYGYTF. CDR3 in DNA: TGCGCCAGCAGCCAAGTCGAGAACTATGGCTACACCTTC.

This clonotype was counted ten times or more. V and J are TRBV4-3 and TRBJ1-1; a weak D match, TRBD1 (6 bases). Germline V lookup: CDR1 LGHNA, CDR2 YSLEER. CDR3 length equals 14 residues. With 0 bases removed from V and 6 bases from J, the gap between germline ends came to 11 bases. The CDR3 DNA reads TGCGCCAGCAGCCAAGATACAGGGAGGCCTGAAGCTTTCTTT. It codes for CASSQDTGRPEAFF.

CDR3 nucleotides: TGCGCCAGCAGCCAAGATTCAGGAAACTATGGCTACACCTTC. Translating it yields CASSQDSGNYGYTF. The chain couples TRBV4-1 to TRBJ1-2; the D is unclear. V was pared by 0 bases and J by 2 bases, with 7 bases between. From germline, CDR1 is MGHRA and CDR2 YSYEKL. The CDR3 sequence is 14 residues long.

The table lists this clonotype with a few counts. V usage is TRBV3-1 and J usage is TRBJ1-1, with no clear D. V was pared by 2 bases and J by 8 bases, with 12 bases between. In germline, CDR1 is LGHDT, CDR2 YNNKEL (reference sequence). The CDR3 length is 13 residues. CDR3 loop: CASSQTGPGEAFF. The DNA of the CDR3 is TGTGCCAGCAGCCAAACCGGTCCAGGAGAAGCTTTCTTT.

This clonotype has ten or more counts. For the CDR3, the DNA is TGTGCCAGCAGCTTAGTATCTCAAAACAGACCCCTCCACTTT. This translates into CASSLVSQNRPLHF. The chain has TRBV7-2 and TRBJ1-6; D is uncertain. CDR3 length equals 14 residues. V was cut by 1 base and J by 12 bases, with 13 bases left in between. CDR1 and CDR2 from the germline V gene are SGHTA and FQGNSA.

This clonotype has a handful of counts. The chain recombines TRBV4-3 with TRBJ1-6; D not certain. Trimming shortened V by 0 bases and J by 0 bases, and 12 bases separated the two germline ends. The germline gives CDR1 LGHNA, CDR2 YSLEER. The CDR3 runs to 18 residues. The CDR3 is CASSQEGDPSSYNSPLHF. The CDR3 DNA follows: TGCGCCAGCAGCCAAGAAGGAGATCCTAGCTCCTATAATTCACCCCTCCACTTT.

This clonotype was detected ten times or more. The V gene is TRBV7-9, the J gene TRBJ2-2; TRBD2 might be the D (6 bases). CDR1 and CDR2 (germline): SEHNR, FQNEAQ (reference sequence). The germline V and J ends were trimmed by 5 bases and 3 bases, with 13 bases remaining between them. CDR3 size: 15 residues. The CDR3 bases are TGTGCCAGCAGCCCCCCGGGAGTGGACACCGGGGAGCTGTTTTTT. Amino acid sequence: CASSPPGVDTGELFF. Looking up the rest from reference TRBV7-9 and TRBJ2-2 gives the full variable domain: DTGVSQNPRHKITKRGQNVTFRCDPISEHNRLYWYRQTLGQGPEFLTYFQNEAQLEKSRLLSDRFSAERPKGSFSTLEIQRTEQGDSAMYLCASSPPGVDTGELFFGEGSRLTVL.

This clonotype has just a few counts. The J gene is TRBJ2-2, the V gene TRBV14; TRBD2 agrees at 8 bases. The CDR3 spans 15 residues. V shed 4 bases and J 7 bases; nucleotides not matched to a gene: 8. Germline assignment: CDR1 SGHDN and CDR2 FVKESK. The CDR3 region has the DNA TGTGCCAGCAGCCCCTGGACTAGCAGGGGCGGGGAGCTGTTTTTT. Protein sequence: CASSPWTSRGGELFF.

The genes are TRBV6-5 and TRBJ2-3, with 11 bases that match TRBD2. The CDR3 has 17 amino acids. Looked up from germline, CDR1 is MNHEY and CDR2 is SVGAGI. V shed 0 bases and J 3 bases; nucleotides not matched to a gene: 5. The CDR3 DNA sequence: TGTGCCAGCAGTTACTCGTTGACTAGCGGGGTAACAGATACGCAGTATTTT. This gives the protein CASSYSLTSGVTDTQYF.

This clonotype showed up many times. The chain couples TRBV20-1 to TRBJ1-1; D uncertain. Germline assignment: CDR1 DFQATT and CDR2 SNEGSKA (reference sequence). The CDR3 is 10 amino acids. Trimming removed 3 bases at V and 9 bases at J, with 8 bases between. The CDR3 is CSASLGKAFF. Written as DNA, the CDR3 is TGCAGTGCTAGTCTGGGGAAAGCTTTCTTT.

The sample holds many counts of this clonotype. J is TRBJ1-1 and V is TRBV7-2, with D possibly matching TRBD1 (5 bases). The CDR3 consists of 14 residues. The germline V and J ends were trimmed by 5 bases and 11 bases, with 21 bases remaining between them. From germline, CDR1 is SGHTA and CDR2 FQGNSA. CDR3: CASSPAGFLRGAFF. The CDR3 coding sequence is TGTGCCAGCAGCCCCGCGGGGTTTTTAAGGGGCGCTTTCTTT.

V gene TRBV9 combines with J gene TRBJ2-5; maybe TRBD1 (6 bases). The ends were cut back, 3 bases at V and 10 bases at J, with 19 bases in the middle. The germline CDR1 and CDR2 sequences are SGDLS and YYNGEE. CDR3 size: 14 residues. The CDR3 DNA is TGTGCCAGCAGCGCGACAGGCTCCCAAGGTGACCAGTACTTC. This encodes CASSATGSQGDQYF.

This clonotype has ten or more counts. The J gene is TRBJ2-2, the V gene TRBV6-5; D is perhaps TRBD2 (5 bases). Trimming stripped 5 bases from V and 6 bases from J, with 10 bases between. Germline CDR1 reads MNHEY; CDR2 reads SVGAGI. This CDR3 has 13 residues. The CDR3 coding sequence is TGTGCCAGCAGTGGGTCGGGGTCCGGGGAGCTGTTTTTT. Translating it yields CASSGSGSGELFF.

This clonotype came up many times. The rearrangement links TRBV12-3 or TRBV12-4 to TRBJ1-5; tentative D call: TRBD1 (6 bases). V gave up 2 bases and J gave up 1 base, with 9 bases separating them. This CDR3 has 15 residues. CDR3 DNA sequence: TGTGCCAGCAGTTTAACAGGGAGAAGCAATCAGCCCCAGCATTTT. This codes for CASSLTGRSNQPQHF.

This clonotype appeared many times. The rearrangement uses TRBV10-3 and TRBJ1-1, with a possible D match to TRBD1 (6 bases). V was pared by 2 bases and J by 5 bases, with 9 bases between. Germline CDR1 reads ENHRY; CDR2 reads SYGVKD. The CDR3 contains 13 residues. Written as DNA, the CDR3 is TGTGCCATCAGTGAGCCAGGGGAAACTGAAGCTTTCTTT. Encoded protein: CAISEPGETEAFF.

The chain carries TRBV2 and TRBJ2-7, with TRBD2 identical over 8 bases. CDR1 SNHLY and CDR2 FYNNEI come from the germline V gene. The V gene end was trimmed by 5 bases and the J gene end by 1 base; junction bases not matched to a gene: 19. The CDR3 covers 19 residues. CDR3 DNA sequence: TGTGCCAGCAGTCCACCAATACCAAAGACGAGCGGGGGTTCCTACGAGCAGTACTTC. Residues: CASSPPIPKTSGGSYEQYF.

This clonotype has ten or more counts. This rearrangement joins TRBV20-1 to TRBJ2-1, with D maybe TRBD2 (5 bases). Germline loops: CDR1 DFQATT, CDR2 SNEGSKA (reference sequence). V was cut by 6 bases and J by 2 bases, with 11 bases left in between. This CDR3 comprises 13 residues. The DNA for the CDR3 is TGCAGTGCAACTAGAGATCCCTACAATGAGCAGTTCTTC. Residues: CSATRDPYNEQFF.

V is TRBV7-2 and J is TRBJ2-1; TRBD1 matches at 7 bases. Per germline, CDR1 SGHTA and CDR2 FQGNSA. CDR3 length: 16 amino acids. Trimming cost V 6 bases and J 4 bases; bases outside gene matches: 12. The CDR3 is CASSTISGTDYNEQFF. As DNA, the CDR3 is TGTGCCAGCAGTACGATATCCGGGACAGATTACAATGAGCAGTTCTTC.

The rearrangement uses TRBV12-5 and TRBJ1-2; D unresolved. The germline V gene has CDR1 LGHNT and CDR2 FRNRAP. Trimming pared 8 bases from V and 6 bases from J, leaving 16 bases between. This CDR3 has 13 residues. CDR3 sequence: CASTPWESDGYTF. Written as DNA, the CDR3 is TGTGCTAGTACACCTTGGGAGTCAGATGGCTACACCTTC.

This clonotype showed up many times. V gene TRBV7-9 combines with J gene TRBJ2-6; possibly TRBD1 for D (6 bases). Germline values: CDR1 SEHNR, CDR2 FQNEAQ (reference sequence). V lost 5 bases to trimming and J lost 2 bases, with 16 bases between them. The CDR3 contains 17 residues. The CDR3, as DNA: TGTGCCAGCAGCAGCCGGGACATCCTCGCTGGGGCCAACGTCCTGACTTTC. Encoded protein: CASSSRDILAGANVLTF.

This clonotype was found a few times. V usage is TRBV27 and J usage is TRBJ2-3, with 7 bases matching TRBD2. The germline CDR1 and CDR2 sequences are MNHEY and SMNVEV (reference sequence). Germline trimming cut 4 bases from V and 6 bases from J; bases unmatched to any gene: 7. This CDR3 region has 14 residues. CDR3 sequence reads: CASSYAGAGDTQYF. The DNA for the CDR3 is TGTGCCAGCAGTTATGCAGGAGCGGGGGATACGCAGTATTTT.

This rearrangement joins TRBV10-3 to TRBJ2-7, with TRBD1 as a possible D gene (6 bases). Germline V lookup: CDR1 ENHRY, CDR2 SYGVKD. V gave up 5 bases and J gave up 3 bases, with 17 bases separating them. There are 15 residues in the CDR3. The CDR3 DNA reads TGTGCCATCAGTATAACAGGGAAGGGTATCTACGAGCAGTACTTC. Protein sequence: CAISITGKGIYEQYF.